Listed below are T cell receptor beta chains from one sample, sequenced in a study of regulatory T cells in long-lasting Graves disease. One entry per CDR3 protein results from TCRdb running MiXCR on the multiplex PCR reads. Among hundreds of thousands of distinct CDR3 sequences listed, 16% were seen once. These data also featured in a second study, about T cells in Graves' hyperthyroidism and ophthalmopathy.

The sample was peripheral blood mononuclear cells (PBMCs), taken at new diagnosis, from a patient treated with antithyroid drugs. Receptor source: a man aged 35 to 55 with Graves disease. Both conserved end residues are part of each CDR3. A D gene is named only where the DNA matches it firmly. The listing skips clone size in some rows; elsewhere it reads once, few, many or a size class.

J	D	V	size	DNA	CDR3
TRBJ2-3	TRBD2	TRBV4-3	few	TGCGCCAGCAGCCAGATGGGACTAGCGGGGGCCGGGGATACGCAGTATTTT	CASSQMGLAGAGDTQYF
TRBJ1-5	.	TRBV6-1	many	TGTGCCAGCAGGGCAGGGAGTCAGCCCCAGCATTTT	CASRAGSQPQHF
TRBJ1-1	.	TRBV28	many	TGTGCCAGCAGTTCGGGCCAGATGAACACTGAAGCTTTCTTT	CASSSGQMNTEAFF
TRBJ1-5	.	TRBV5-1	many	TGCGCCAGCAGCTTGACCGACGACGGCAATCAGCCCCAGCATTTT	CASSLTDDGNQPQHF
TRBJ2-2	.	TRBV11-1	.	TGTGCCAGCAGCTTGGCCGGGGCAGCGAGCGCCGGGGAGCTGTTTTTT	CASSLAGAASAGELFF
TRBJ1-2	.	TRBV3-1	many	TGTGCCAGCAGCCCGAGCGCCCAGGGCTCGGGCTACACCTTC	CASSPSAQGSGYTF
TRBJ2-5	.	TRBV5-4	.	TGTGCCAGCAGCTGGGGCCCCATTAGGGGAGGCCAAGAGACCCAGTACTTC	CASSWGPIRGGQETQYF
TRBJ2-7	.	TRBV2	.	TGTGCCAGCAGTGAATACAGCTCCTACGAGCAGTACTTC	CASSEYSSYEQYF
TRBJ2-6	.	TRBV2	many	TGTGCCAGCAGGCGAACAGGGTCTGGGGCCAACGTCCTGACTTTC	CASRRTGSGANVLTF
TRBJ2-1	TRBD1	TRBV2	many	TGTGCCGGACAGGCCAGGAGATTTCTGGTCTTC	CAGQARRFLVF
TRBJ1-4	TRBD1	TRBV4-2	.	TGTGCCAGCAGCCAGAGAACGTGGCAGGGGGCGCCGCTGCGTGAAAAACTGTTTTTT	CASSQRTWQGAPLREKLFF
TRBJ2-4	TRBD2	TRBV6-1	few	TGTGCCAGCAGCGAATGGCGGGGGGCTGAAAACATTCAGTACTTC	CASSEWRGAENIQYF
TRBJ2-2	.	TRBV4-3	.	TGCGCCAGCAGCCAAGATTGGGGGTCGGGGCCCTTGGGCGGGGAGCTGTTTTTT	CASSQDWGSGPLGGELFF
TRBJ2-7	.	TRBV20-1	many	TGCAGTGCTAGGGAGGGCTACGAGCAGTACTTC	CSAREGYEQYF
TRBJ2-3	TRBD2	TRBV4-2	few	TGTGCCAGCAGCCAAGCCCCCTCTGATAGCGGGGGGGCGGGGACGCAGTATTTT	CASSQAPSDSGGAGTQYF
TRBJ2-5	TRBD2	TRBV28	many	TGTGCCAGCAGTTTATTGGGTGTACTAGCGGGGGGCCGAGAGACCCAGTACTTC	CASSLLGVLAGGRETQYF
TRBJ1-2	.	TRBV20-1	.	TGCAGTGCCACTGAGGGGCAGGGGTTTAACTATGGCTACACCTTC	CSATEGQGFNYGYTF
TRBJ1-1	.	TRBV3-1	many	TGTGCCAGCAGCCAAGATGAGGGAAGGCCTGAAGCTTTCTTT	CASSQDEGRPEAFF
TRBJ2-2	.	TRBV7-6	many	TGTGCCAGCAGCCCCCTCGGGGAAATCGGGGAGCTGTTTTTT	CASSPLGEIGELFF
TRBJ2-3	.	TRBV12-3/TRBV12-4	many	TGTGCCAGCAGTTTTCATCCCCTACAGAGCACAGATACGCAGTATTTT	CASSFHPLQSTDTQYF
TRBJ2-1	TRBD2	TRBV7-3	many	TGTGCCAGCAGCCCCGATTCTAGCGGGGGATACAATGAGCAGTTCTTC	CASSPDSSGGYNEQFF
TRBJ2-7	.	TRBV15	few	TGTGCCACCAGCAGAGATAGGAGGGGGGCCGGGGGAGAGCAGTACTTC	CATSRDRRGAGGEQYF
TRBJ2-5	TRBD2	TRBV5-1	many	TGCGCCAGCAGCTTGGACGGCGGGGGGGCCTCGGAGACCCAGTACTTC	CASSLDGGGASETQYF
TRBJ2-7	.	TRBV12-3/TRBV12-4	many	TGTGCCAGCAGCTCTACAGGGAACTCCTACGAGCAGTACTTC	CASSSTGNSYEQYF
TRBJ2-7	.	TRBV28	few	TGTGCCAGCAGTGTACCGGGACAACCGCCCTACGAGCAGTACTTC	CASSVPGQPPYEQYF